This TCR beta chain derives from a study of identical twins (dated by TCRdb to 2016 to 2017). With respect to the entire study: To test whether fetal clonotypes persist, the study used deep sequencing on TCR alpha and beta repertoires from monozygotic twins, unrelated adults of various ages, and cord blood. To rule out contamination, the twin experiments were replicated at different times with different library preparation protocols.

This clonotype turned up a few times. It has no known antigen specificity. The sample holds no much larger clone one base away, and base qualities are not on file. Library construction relied on 5' RACE. Instrument used: Illumina HiSeq 2000. A universal primer binding site was added through template switching, and the final cDNA carried a unique molecular identifier so that TCR cDNA molecules could be counted accurately. First-strand cDNA for TCR alpha and beta chains was synthesized from specific primers in the conserved constant-segment region. To control for contamination, every cDNA library was double barcoded, receiving both a SMART-Mk sample barcode and Illumina barcodes. Two successive PCR steps introduced TruSeq adapter sequences along with Illumina sample barcodes. TCR alpha and beta cDNA libraries were sequenced on the Illumina HiSeq platform with custom primers. In the original analysis: MiGEC was used to process raw reads and extract unique molecular identifiers, and MiXCR was used to find CDR3 positions. For each individual, recombination models were inferred using an EM algorithm with the repgenHMM and IGoR tools. Shared clonotypes were analyzed with the tcR package in R, and sharing was normalized by the product of cloneset sizes. Out-of-frame nonproductive sequences were analyzed to study raw recombination free of thymic and clonal selection effects. Through fastp at Q25 and MiXCR, TCRdb rebuilt clones from the public reads, retaining in-frame beta chains. Each CDR3 protein gets just one entry, which takes the most common genes and DNA from the rows behind it. The V and J calls here are based on TCRdb, not the publication. The sample table contains hundreds of thousands of distinct CDR3 sequences; only one count was recorded for roughly 6.2% of them. The ten top clones hold roughly 1.8% of the sample.

All donors were healthy Caucasians. Three unrelated non-twin adults were additionally sequenced: a male aged 18 to 30, a male aged 50 to 59 and a female aged 50 to 59. Using Miltenyi CD45RO+ enrichment and human naive T-cell isolation kits, memory (CD45RO+) and naive T cells were isolated from PBMC. V is pared back by 8 bases and J by 1 base, with 17 bases lying between the germline termini. For CDR1 and CDR2, the germline V gene lists SNHLY and FYNNEI. Measured from the cysteine to the phenylalanine, the CDR3 is 15 residues long. Just the 45-base CDR3 DNA is kept, in frame starting at base 1. Study-level results and caveats: Zero-insertion analyses could be partly confounded by invariant T cells such as MAIT and iNKT, although diverse VJ usage argued against such confounding for most clonotypes. Compared with coincidental sharing between unrelated individuals, out-of-frame TCR alpha sequences shared between twins showed an excess of sequences with low generation probability. In monozygotic twins, recombination models systematically underestimated out-of-frame TCR alpha sharing, but the models matched the sharing seen between unrelated individuals. In beta out-of-frame sequences, excess twin sharing was weaker, because having fewer shared sequences lowered the signal-to-noise ratio. Fewer insertions were carried by abundant cord blood beta clonotypes, a similar but weaker trend appeared in young adult naive repertoires, and no such trend appeared in memory repertoires. Because the same donors could not be followed over many years, the conclusions relied on cross-sectional statistical analysis.

The chain was built from TRBV2 and TRBJ2-5; a tentative D match to TRBD1 spans 6 bases. The receptor was isolated from a man aged 18 to 30 in good health. The source material was naive T cells sorted from blood. This specimen's cell subset or site label, interpreted: cells isolated with a human naive T-cell isolation kit. The DNA sequence is as follows: TGTGCCAGCCGAGGGACACTGGCCTCCCAAGAGACCCAGTACTTC. Its translation is CASRGTLASQETQYF. Where the CDR3 stops, the reference TRBV2 and TRBJ2-5 genes take over; the full variable domain is EPEVTQTPSHQVTQMGQEVILRCVPISNHLYFYWYRQILGQKVEFLVSFYNNEISEKSEIFDDQFSVERPDGSNFTLKIRSTKLEDSAMYFCASRGTLASQETQYFGPGTRLLVL.